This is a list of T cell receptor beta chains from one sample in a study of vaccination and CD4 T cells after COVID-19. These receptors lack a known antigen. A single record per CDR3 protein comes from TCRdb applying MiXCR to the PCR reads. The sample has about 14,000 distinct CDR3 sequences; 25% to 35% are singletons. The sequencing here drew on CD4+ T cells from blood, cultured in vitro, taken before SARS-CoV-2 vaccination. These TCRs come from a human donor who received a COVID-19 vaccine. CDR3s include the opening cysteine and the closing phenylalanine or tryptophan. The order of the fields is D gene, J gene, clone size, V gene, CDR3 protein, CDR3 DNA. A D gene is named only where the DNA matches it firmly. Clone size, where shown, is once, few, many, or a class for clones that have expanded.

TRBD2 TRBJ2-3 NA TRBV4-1 CASSQEGTSGRSTDTQYF TGCGCCAGCAGCCAAGAGGGGACTAGCGGGCGAAGCACAGATACGCAGTATTTT
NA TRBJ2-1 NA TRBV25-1 CATTGGGAYNEQFF TGTGCCACTACTGGGGGGGGGGCTTACAATGAGCAGTTCTTC
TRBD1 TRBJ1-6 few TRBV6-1 CASSEELRGQGAPPLHF TGTGCCAGCAGTGAAGAATTAAGGGGGCAGGGGGCCCCCCCCCTCCACTTT
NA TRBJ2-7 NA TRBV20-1 CSATLQDYEQYF TGCAGTGCTACCTTACAGGACTACGAGCAGTACTTC
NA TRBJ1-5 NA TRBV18 CASSPLPGHQPQHF TGTGCCAGCTCACCATTGCCAGGGCATCAGCCCCAGCATTTT
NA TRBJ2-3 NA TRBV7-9 CASSFTTSLPDTQYF TGCGCCAGCAGCTTCACGACTAGTCTCCCAGATACGCAGTATTTT
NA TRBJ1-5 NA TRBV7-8 CASSLGVISSNQPQHF TGTGCCAGCAGCTTAGGGGTTATTAGTTCCAATCAGCCCCAGCATTTT
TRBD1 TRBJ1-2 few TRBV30 CAWSANRGPGYTF TGTGCCTGGAGTGCGAACAGGGGGCCCGGCTACACCTTC
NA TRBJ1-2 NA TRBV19 CASSGTPLSGYTF TGTGCCAGCTCCGGGACACCTCTATCTGGCTACACCTTC
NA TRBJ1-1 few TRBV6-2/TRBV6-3 CASSKQGPYTEAFF TGTGCCAGCAGTAAACAGGGACCTTACACTGAAGCTTTCTTT
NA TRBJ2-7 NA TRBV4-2 CASSQEPRGRYEQYF TGTGCCAGCAGCCAAGAGCCCCGGGGGAGGTACGAGCAGTACTTC
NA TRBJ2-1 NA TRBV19 CASSTTRSLSYNEQFF TGTGCCAGTAGTACGACTAGGTCCCTCTCCTACAATGAGCAGTTCTTC
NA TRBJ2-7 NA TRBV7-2 CASSLTPGSYYEQYF TGTGCCAGCAGCTTAACCCCGGGCAGTTACTACGAGCAGTACTTC
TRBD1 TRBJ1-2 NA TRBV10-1 CASSPQGANYGYTF TGCGCCAGCAGCCCCCAGGGGGCTAACTATGGCTACACCTTC
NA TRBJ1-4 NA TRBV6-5 CASSSTAARGQKLFF TGTGCCAGCAGTTCCACAGCTGCCCGGGGTCAAAAACTGTTTTTT
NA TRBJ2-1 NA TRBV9 CASSGQFPEQFF TGTGCCAGCAGCGGACAGTTCCCTGAGCAGTTCTTC
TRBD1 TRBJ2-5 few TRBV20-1 CSGRQGETQYF TGCAGTGGGCGACAGGGGGAGACCCAGTACTTC
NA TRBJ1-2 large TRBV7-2 CASSLREGGLRGYTF TGTGCCAGCAGCCTGCGTGAGGGCGGACTTCGGGGCTACACCTTC
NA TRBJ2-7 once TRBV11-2 CASSLNTVSYEQYF TGTGCCAGCAGCTTAAACACAGTCTCCTACGAGCAGTACTTC
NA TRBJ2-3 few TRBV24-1 CATSFSSGQTDTQYF TGTGCCACCAGTTTTTCATCGGGCCAGACGGATACGCAGTATTTT
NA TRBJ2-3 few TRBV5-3 CASSFADTQYF TGTGCCAGCAGCTTCGCAGATACGCAGTATTTT